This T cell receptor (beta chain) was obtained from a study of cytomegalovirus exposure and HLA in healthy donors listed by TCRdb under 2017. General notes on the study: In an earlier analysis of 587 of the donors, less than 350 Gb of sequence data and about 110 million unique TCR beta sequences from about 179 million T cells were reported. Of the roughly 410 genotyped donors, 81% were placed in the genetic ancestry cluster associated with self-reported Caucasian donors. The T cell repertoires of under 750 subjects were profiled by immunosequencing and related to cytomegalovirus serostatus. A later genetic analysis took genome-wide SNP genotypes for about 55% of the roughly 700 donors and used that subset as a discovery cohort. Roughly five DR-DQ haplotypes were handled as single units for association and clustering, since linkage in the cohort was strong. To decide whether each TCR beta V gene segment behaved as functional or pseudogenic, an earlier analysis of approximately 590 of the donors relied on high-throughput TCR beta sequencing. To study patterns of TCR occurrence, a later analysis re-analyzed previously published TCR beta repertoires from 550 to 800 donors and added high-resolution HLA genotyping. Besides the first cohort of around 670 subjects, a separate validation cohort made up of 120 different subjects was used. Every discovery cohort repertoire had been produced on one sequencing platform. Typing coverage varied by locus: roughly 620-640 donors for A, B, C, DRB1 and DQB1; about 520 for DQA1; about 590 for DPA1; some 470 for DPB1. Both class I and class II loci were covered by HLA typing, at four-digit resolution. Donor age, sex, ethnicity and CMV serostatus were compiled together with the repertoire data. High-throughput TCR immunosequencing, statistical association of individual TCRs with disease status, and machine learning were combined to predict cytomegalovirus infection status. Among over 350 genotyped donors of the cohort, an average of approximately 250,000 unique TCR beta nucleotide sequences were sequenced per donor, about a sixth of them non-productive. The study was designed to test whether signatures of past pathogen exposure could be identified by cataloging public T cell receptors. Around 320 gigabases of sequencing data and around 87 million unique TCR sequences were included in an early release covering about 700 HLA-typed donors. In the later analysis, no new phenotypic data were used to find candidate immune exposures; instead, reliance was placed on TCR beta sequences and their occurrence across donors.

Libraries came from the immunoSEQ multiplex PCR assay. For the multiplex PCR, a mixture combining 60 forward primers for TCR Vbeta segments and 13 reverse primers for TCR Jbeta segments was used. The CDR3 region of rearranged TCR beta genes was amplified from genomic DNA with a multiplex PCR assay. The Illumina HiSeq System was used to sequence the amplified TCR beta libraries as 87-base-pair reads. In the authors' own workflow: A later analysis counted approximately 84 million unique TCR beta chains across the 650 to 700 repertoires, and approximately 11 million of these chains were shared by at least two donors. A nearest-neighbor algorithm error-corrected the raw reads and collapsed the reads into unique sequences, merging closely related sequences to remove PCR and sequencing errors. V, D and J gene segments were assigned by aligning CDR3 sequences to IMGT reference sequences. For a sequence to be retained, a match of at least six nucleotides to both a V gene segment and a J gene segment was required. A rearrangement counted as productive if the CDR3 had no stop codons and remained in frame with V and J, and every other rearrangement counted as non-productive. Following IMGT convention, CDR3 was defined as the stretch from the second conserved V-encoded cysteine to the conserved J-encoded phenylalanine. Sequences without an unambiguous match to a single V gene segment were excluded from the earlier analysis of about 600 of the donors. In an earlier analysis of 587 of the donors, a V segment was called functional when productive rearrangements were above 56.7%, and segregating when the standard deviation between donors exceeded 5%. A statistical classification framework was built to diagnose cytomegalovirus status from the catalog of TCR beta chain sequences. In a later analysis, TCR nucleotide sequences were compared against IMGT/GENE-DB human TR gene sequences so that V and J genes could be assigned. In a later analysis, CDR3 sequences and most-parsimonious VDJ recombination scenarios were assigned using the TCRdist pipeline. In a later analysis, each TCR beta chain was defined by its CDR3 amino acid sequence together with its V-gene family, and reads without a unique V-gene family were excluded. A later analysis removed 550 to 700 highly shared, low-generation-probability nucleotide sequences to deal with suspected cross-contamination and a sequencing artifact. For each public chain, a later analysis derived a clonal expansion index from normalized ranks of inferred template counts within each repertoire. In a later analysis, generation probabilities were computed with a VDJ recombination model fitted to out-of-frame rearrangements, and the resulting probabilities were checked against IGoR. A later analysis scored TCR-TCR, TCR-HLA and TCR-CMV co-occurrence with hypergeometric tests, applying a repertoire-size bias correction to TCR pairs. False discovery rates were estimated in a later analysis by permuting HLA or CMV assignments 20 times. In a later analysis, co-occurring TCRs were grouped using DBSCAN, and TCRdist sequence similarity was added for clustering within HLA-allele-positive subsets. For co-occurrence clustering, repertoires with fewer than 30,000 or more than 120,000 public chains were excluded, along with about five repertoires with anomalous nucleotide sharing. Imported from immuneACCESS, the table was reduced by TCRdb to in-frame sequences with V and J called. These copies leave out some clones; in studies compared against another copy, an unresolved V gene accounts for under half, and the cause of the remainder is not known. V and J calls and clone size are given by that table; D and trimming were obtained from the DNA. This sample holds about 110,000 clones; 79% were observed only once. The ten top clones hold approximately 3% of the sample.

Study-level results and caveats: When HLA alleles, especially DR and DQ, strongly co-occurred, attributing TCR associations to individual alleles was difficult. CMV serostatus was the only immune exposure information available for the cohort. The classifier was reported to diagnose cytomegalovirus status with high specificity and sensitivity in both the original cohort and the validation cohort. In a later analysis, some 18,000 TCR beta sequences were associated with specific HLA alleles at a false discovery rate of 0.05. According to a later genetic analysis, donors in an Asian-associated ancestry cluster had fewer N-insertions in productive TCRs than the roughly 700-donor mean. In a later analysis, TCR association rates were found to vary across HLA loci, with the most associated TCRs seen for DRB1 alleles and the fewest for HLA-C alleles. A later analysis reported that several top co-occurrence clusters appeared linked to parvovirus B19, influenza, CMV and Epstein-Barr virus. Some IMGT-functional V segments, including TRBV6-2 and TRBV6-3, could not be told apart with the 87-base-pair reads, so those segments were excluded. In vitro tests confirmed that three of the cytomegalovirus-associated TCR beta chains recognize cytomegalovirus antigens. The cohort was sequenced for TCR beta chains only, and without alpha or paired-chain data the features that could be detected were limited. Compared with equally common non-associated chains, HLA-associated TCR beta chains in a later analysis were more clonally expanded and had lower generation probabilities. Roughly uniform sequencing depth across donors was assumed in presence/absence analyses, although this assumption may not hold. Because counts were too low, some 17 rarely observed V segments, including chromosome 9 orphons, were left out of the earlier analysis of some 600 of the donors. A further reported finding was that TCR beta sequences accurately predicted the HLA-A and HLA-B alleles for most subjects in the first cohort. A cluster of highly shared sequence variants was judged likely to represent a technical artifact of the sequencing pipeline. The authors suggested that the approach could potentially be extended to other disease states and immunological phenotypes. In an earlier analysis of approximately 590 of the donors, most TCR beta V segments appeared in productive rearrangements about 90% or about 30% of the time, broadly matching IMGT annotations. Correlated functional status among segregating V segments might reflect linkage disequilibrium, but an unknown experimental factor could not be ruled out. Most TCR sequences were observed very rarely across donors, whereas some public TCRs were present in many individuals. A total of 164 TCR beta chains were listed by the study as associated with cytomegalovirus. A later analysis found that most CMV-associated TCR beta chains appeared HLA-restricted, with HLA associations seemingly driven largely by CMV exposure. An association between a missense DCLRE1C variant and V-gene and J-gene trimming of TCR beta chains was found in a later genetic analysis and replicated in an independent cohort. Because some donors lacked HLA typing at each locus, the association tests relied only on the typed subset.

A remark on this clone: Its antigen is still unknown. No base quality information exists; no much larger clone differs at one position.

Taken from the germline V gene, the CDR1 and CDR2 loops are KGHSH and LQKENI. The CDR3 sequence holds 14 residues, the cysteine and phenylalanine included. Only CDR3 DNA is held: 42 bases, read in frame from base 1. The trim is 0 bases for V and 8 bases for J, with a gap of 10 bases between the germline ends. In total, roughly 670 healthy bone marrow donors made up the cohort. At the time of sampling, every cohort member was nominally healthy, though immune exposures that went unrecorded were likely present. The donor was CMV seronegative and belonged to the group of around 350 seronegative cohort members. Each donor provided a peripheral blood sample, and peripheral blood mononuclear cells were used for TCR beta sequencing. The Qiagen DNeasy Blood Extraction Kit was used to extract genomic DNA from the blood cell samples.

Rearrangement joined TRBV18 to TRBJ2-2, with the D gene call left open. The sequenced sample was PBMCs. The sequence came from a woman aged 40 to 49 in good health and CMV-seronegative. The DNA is TGTGCCAGCTCACCACCCGCAGGATATGGGGAGCTGTTTTTT. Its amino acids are CASSPPAGYGELFF.